One and the same sample provided the 10 T cell receptor beta chains below, sequenced in a study of T cell responses to AZD1222 COVID-19 vaccine. Profiling relied on immunoSEQ multiplex PCR, and the TCRdb table lists in-frame clones only, not all of them. The sample has approximately 100,000 clones, around 87% seen once. The sample consisted of peripheral blood, taken 28 days after the second AZD1222 dose. The receptors derive from an adult who received the AZD1222 COVID-19 vaccine.

This chain joins TRBV2 and TRBJ2-1; 7 bases map to TRBD1. The CDR3 has 15 residues. Trimming took 4 bases from V and 3 from J; bases not matched to a gene: 6. Germline-derived CDR1 and CDR2 are SNHLY and FYNNEI. CDR3 in amino acids: CASSVRQGDYNEQFF. CDR3 DNA sequence: TGTGCCAGCAGTGTTCGTCAGGGGGACTACAATGAGCAGTTCTTC.

The rearrangement joins TRBV18 to TRBJ1-2; no clear D gene. Germline V lookup: CDR1 KGHSH, CDR2 LQKENI. This CDR3 is 17 amino acids long. Trimming shortened V by 2 bases and J by 3 bases, and 19 bases separated the two germline ends. The CDR3 reads CASSPRRTSREHYGYTF. CDR3 bases: TGTGCCAGCTCACCAAGGCGGACGAGCAGAGAACACTATGGCTACACCTTC.

This chain joins TRBV18 and TRBJ1-1; D is possibly TRBD1 (5 bases). This CDR3 spans 17 amino acids. V gave up 3 bases and J gave up 0 bases, with 17 bases separating them. Germline lookup yields CDR1 KGHSH and CDR2 LQKENI. For the CDR3, the DNA is TGTGCCAGCTCACCTTTTGAGTGGAGGGGAATGAACACTGAAGCTTTCTTT. Its protein product is CASSPFEWRGMNTEAFF.

This clone was seen a single time. The chain couples TRBV5-1 to TRBJ1-1; perhaps TRBD1 as D (5 bases). Germline CDR1 is SGHRS and CDR2 is YFSETQ. The CDR3 has 15 amino acids. V was pared by 0 bases and J by 3 bases, with 12 bases between. DNA for the CDR3: TGCGCCAGCAGCTTGGACGGCAGGGTGGACACTGAAGCTTTCTTT. Translating gives CASSLDGRVDTEAFF.

Regarding this clone: This sample includes further DNA sequences coding for the same CDR3. This sequence joins TRBV6-5 and TRBJ1-4, with 10 bases lining up with TRBD1. The germline V gene encodes CDR1 MNHEY and CDR2 SVGAGI. V shed 6 bases and J 8 bases; nucleotides not matched to a gene: 6. This CDR3 comprises 14 residues. CDR3 bases: TGTGCCAGCAGCTGGACAGGGGGACGGGAAAAACTGTTTTTT. Its translation: CASSWTGGREKLFF.

The chain joins TRBV28 to TRBJ1-1, with D possibly matching TRBD1 (5 bases). The CDR3 extends over 17 amino acids. Trimming stripped 4 bases from V and 2 bases from J, with 20 bases between. CDR1 MDHEN and CDR2 SYDVKM come from the germline V gene. In nucleotides, the CDR3 is TGTGCCAGCAGTTCCAACATGAGGGGAAGAGGTAACACTGAAGCTTTCTTT. Residues: CASSSNMRGRGNTEAFF.

This chain connects TRBV3-1 (or the pseudogene TRBV3-2) to TRBJ2-1, with unresolved D. Germline V gene data show CDR1 as LGHDT and CDR2 as YNNKEL (reference sequence). CDR3 length: 16 amino acids. The V end was cut by 5 bases, the J end by 1 base, with 15 bases between. The CDR3 reads CASSSSIVPSYNEQFF. DNA of the CDR3: TGTGCCAGCAGCTCGAGCATCGTCCCGTCCTACAATGAGCAGTTCTTC.

The chain combines TRBV7-9 with TRBJ1-3; unclear D gene. Between the trimmed V and J ends, which lost 1 base and 0 bases, there was a span of 7 bases. Germline V gives CDR1 SEHNR, CDR2 FQNEAQ (reference sequence). The CDR3 is 15 residues long. The DNA for the CDR3 is TGTGCCAGCAGCTTAGTAGGGAGCTCTGGAAACACCATATATTTT. It codes for CASSLVGSSGNTIYF.

This rearrangement joins TRBV7-9 to TRBJ2-1; no clear D gene. V dropped 2 bases and J dropped 15 bases, with 17 bases sitting between them. Germline lookup yields CDR1 SEHNR and CDR2 FQNEAQ (reference sequence). The CDR3 loop spans 13 amino acids. The CDR3 nucleotides read TGTGCCAGCAGCTTACCTGGACCCGCGGATCTGTTCTTC. Its protein is CASSLPGPADLFF. Based on the CDR3 plus reference TRBV7-9 and TRBJ2-1, the full variable domain is DTGVSQNPRHKITKRGQNVTFRCDPISEHNRLYWYRQTLGQGPEFLTYFQNEAQLEKSRLLSDRFSAERPKGSFSTLEIQRTEQGDSAMYLCASSLPGPADLFFGPGTRLTVL.

This rearrangement joins TRBV28 to TRBJ1-2; no clear D gene. CDR3 size: 12 residues. The V end lost 6 bases, the J end lost 8 bases, and 13 bases lay between the germline ends. Germline CDR1 and CDR2: MDHEN and SYDVKM. DNA for the CDR3: TGTGCCAGCAGGGGGAGGGTCTGGGGCTACACCTTC. It specifies CASRGRVWGYTF.